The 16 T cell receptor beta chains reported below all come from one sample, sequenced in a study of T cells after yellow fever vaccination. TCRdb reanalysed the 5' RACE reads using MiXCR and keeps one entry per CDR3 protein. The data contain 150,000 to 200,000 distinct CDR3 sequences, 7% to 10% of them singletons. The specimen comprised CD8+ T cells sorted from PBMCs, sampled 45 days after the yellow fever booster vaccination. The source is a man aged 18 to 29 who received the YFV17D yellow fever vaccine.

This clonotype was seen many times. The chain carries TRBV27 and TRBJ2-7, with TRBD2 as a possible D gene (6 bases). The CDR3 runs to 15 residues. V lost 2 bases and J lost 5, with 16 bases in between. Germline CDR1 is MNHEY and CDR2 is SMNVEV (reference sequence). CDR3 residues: CASSLLGGAVHEQYF. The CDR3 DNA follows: TGTGCCAGCAGTTTACTGGGCGGGGCCGTCCACGAGCAGTACTTC.

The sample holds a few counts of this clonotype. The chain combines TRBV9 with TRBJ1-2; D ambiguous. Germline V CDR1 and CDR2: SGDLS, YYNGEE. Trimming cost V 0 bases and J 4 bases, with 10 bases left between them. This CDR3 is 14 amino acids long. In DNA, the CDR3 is TGTGCCAGCAGCGTAGATCCGGGCGGCTATGGCTACACCTTC. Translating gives CASSVDPGGYGYTF.

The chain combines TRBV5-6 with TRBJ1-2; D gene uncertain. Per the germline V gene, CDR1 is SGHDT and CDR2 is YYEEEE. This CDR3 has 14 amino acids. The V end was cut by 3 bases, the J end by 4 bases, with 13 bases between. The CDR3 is CASSYEEELYGYTF. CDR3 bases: TGTGCCAGCAGCTATGAGGAGGAGCTCTATGGCTACACCTTC.

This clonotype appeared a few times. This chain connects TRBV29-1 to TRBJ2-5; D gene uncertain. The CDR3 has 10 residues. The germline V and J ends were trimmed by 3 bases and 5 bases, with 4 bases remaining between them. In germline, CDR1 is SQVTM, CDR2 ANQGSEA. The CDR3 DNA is TGCAGCGTTGATTCCGAGACCCAGTACTTC. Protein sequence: CSVDSETQYF.

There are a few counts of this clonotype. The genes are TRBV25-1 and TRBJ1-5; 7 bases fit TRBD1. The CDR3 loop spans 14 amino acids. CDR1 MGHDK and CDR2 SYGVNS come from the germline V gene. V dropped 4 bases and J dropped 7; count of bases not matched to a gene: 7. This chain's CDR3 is CASSGEGGSQPQHF. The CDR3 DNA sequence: TGTGCCAGCAGTGGAGAAGGGGGCAGCCAGCCCCAGCATTTT.

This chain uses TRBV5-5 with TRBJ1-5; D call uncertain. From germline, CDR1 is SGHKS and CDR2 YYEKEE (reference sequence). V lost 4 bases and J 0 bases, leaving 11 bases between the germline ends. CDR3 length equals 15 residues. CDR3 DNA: TGTGCCAGCAGCCGGACGAGTAATAGCAATCAGCCCCAGCATTTT. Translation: CASSRTSNSNQPQHF.

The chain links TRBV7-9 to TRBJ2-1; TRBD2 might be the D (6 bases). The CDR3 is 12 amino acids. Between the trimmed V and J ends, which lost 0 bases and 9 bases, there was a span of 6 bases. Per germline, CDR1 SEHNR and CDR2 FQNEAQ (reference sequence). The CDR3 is CASSLARGEQFF. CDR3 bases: TGTGCCAGCAGCTTAGCGCGGGGTGAGCAGTTCTTC.

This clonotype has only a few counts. The CDR3 nucleotides are TGTGCCAGCAGTTTCGCTGGGGCCACGAACACCGGGGAGCTGTTTTTT. Translating gives CASSFAGATNTGELFF. V is TRBV28 and J is TRBJ2-2, with D possibly matching TRBD1 (5 bases). V gave up 3 bases and J gave up 0 bases, with 11 bases separating them. The V gene's germline CDR1 is MDHEN and CDR2 SYDVKM. The CDR3 runs 16 residues.

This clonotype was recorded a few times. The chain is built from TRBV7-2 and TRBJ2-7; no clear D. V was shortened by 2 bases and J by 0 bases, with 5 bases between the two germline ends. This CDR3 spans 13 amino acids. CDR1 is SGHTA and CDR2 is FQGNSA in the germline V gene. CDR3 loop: CASSLWSSYEQYF. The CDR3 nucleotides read TGTGCCAGCAGCTTATGGTCCTCCTACGAGCAGTACTTC.

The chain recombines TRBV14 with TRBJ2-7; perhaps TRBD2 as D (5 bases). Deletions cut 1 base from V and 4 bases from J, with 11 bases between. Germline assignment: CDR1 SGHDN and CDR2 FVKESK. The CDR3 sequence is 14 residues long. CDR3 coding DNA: TGTGCCAGCAGCCAAGCCGGGCTAGCTTACGAGCAGTACTTC. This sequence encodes CASSQAGLAYEQYF.

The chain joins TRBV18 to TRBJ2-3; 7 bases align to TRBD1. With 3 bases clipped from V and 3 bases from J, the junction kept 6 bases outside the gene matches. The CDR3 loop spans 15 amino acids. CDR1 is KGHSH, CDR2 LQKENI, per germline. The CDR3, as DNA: TGTGCCAGCTCACCTTCGGGACAGCTAACAGATACGCAGTATTTT. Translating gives CASSPSGQLTDTQYF.

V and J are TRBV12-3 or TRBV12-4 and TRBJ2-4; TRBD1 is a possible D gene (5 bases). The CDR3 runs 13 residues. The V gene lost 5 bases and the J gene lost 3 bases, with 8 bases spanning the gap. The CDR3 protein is CASSDSSKNIQYF. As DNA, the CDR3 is TGTGCCAGCAGTGACAGTAGCAAAAACATTCAGTACTTC.

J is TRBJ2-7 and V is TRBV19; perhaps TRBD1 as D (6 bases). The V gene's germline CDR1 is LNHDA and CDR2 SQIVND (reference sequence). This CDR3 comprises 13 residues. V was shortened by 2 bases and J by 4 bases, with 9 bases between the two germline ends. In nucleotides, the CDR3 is TGTGCCAGTAGTATACGAGGGGGTTACGAGCAGTACTTC. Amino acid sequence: CASSIRGGYEQYF.

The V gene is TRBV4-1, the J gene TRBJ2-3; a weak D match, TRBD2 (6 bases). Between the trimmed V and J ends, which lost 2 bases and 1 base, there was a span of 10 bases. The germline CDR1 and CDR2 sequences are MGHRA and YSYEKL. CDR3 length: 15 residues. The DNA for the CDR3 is TGCGCCAGCAGCCAATTGACTAGTGGCACAGATACGCAGTATTTT. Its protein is CASSQLTSGTDTQYF.

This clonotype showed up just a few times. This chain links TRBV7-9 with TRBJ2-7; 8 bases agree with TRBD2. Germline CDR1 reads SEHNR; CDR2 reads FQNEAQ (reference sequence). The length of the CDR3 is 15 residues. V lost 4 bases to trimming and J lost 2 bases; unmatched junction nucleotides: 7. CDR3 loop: CASSSRSGGTYEQYF. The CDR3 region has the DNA TGTGCCAGCAGCTCCCGCAGCGGGGGTACCTACGAGCAGTACTTC.

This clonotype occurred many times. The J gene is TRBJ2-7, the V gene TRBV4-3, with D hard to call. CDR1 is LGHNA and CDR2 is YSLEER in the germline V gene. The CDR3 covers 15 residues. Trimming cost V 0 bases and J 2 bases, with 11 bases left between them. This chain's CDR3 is CASSQDSGGTYEQYF. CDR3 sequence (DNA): TGCGCCAGCAGCCAAGATTCGGGTGGGACCTACGAGCAGTACTTC.